Below are 21 T cell receptor beta chains sequenced from a single sample in a study of T cells in Graves' hyperthyroidism and ophthalmopathy. Amplified regions were TCR beta CDR3 sequences from RNA transcripts. RT-PCR in the first round (using the HTBI primer set) targeted the TCR CDR3. TCRdb itself ran the multiplex PCR reads through MiXCR, one entry per CDR3 protein. The sample records hundreds of thousands of distinct CDR3 sequences, roughly 14% being singletons. The material sequenced was blood. Receptor source: a woman in her forties with Graves' ophthalmopathy.

The V call is TRBV28, the J call TRBJ1-2, with 7 bases lining up with TRBD1. The CDR3 is 16 amino acids. CDR1 and CDR2 (germline): MDHEN, SYDVKM. Germline trimming cut 4 bases from V and 3 bases from J; bases unmatched to any gene: 11. The DNA of the CDR3 is TGTGCCAGCAGTTCTGAAGACAGGGTAGTAGACTATGGCTACACCTTC. Its protein product is CASSSEDRVVDYGYTF.

This clonotype showed up many times. The gene calls are TRBV14 and TRBJ2-5, with a possible D match to TRBD2 (6 bases). The CDR3 length is 17 residues. CDR1 and CDR2 from the germline V gene are SGHDN and FVKESK. The V gene lost 1 base and the J gene lost 1 base, with 16 bases spanning the gap. CDR3 DNA: TGTGCCAGCAGCCAAGTCCACCCGGGAGTTTTCCAAGAGACCCAGTACTTC. Translated, it gives CASSQVHPGVFQETQYF.

This clonotype came up a few times. CDR3 sequence reads: CSAQPGSSYEQYF. The CDR3 nucleotides read TGCAGTGCTCAACCGGGGTCATCCTACGAGCAGTACTTC. The chain is built from TRBV20-1 and TRBJ2-7; D is perhaps TRBD2 (5 bases). The CDR3 covers 13 residues. V lost 5 bases to trimming and J lost 1 base, with 12 bases between them. From germline, CDR1 is DFQATT and CDR2 SNEGSKA (reference sequence).

In this sample, this clonotype turned up many times. V gene TRBV11-2 combines with J gene TRBJ2-7; TRBD1 matches at 7 bases. Per the germline V gene, CDR1 is SGHAT and CDR2 is FQNNGV. V shed 5 bases and J 3 bases; nucleotides not matched to a gene: 7. The CDR3 totals 14 residues. CDR3 protein: CASSGVGTVYEQYF. The CDR3 DNA reads TGTGCCAGCAGCGGGGTAGGGACAGTCTACGAGCAGTACTTC.

The chain employs TRBV29-1 and TRBJ1-1, with unresolved D. Trimming pared 7 bases from V and 6 bases from J, leaving 12 bases between. Looked up from germline, CDR1 is SQVTM and CDR2 is ANQGSEA. The length of the CDR3 is 11 residues. The CDR3 nucleotides are TGCAGCGGGGAATTTGGGGCTGAAGCTTTCTTT. It yields the protein CSGEFGAEAFF.

As for this clonotype: Since a much larger clone is just one base distant, this may be a read error. J is TRBJ1-1 and V is TRBV27; D is ambiguous. V was shortened by 3 bases and J by 1 base, with 9 bases between the two germline ends. This CDR3 is 14 amino acids long. Germline CDR1 and CDR2: MNHEY and SMNVEV (reference sequence). The CDR3 DNA is TGTGCCAGCAGTTTTCGGAGAGGGAACACTGAAGCTTTCTTT. This codes for CASSFRRGNTEAFF.

This clonotype occurred a few times. This rearrangement joins TRBV24-1 to TRBJ2-1; TRBD2 aligns across 7 bases. The CDR3 covers 18 residues. V was clipped by 4 bases and J by 9 bases; unmatched bases: 20. In germline, CDR1 is KGHDR, CDR2 SFDVKD. CDR3 bases: TGTGCCACCAGTGACCCGACCTCTTCTGATGGCGGGAGAGTTGAGCAGTTCTTC. Protein product: CATSDPTSSDGGRVEQFF.

This clonotype has ten or more counts. V is TRBV7-9 and J is TRBJ2-7, with unresolved D. Trimming removed 5 bases from V and 5 bases from J, with 13 bases in between. The CDR3 contains 13 residues. From germline, CDR1 is SEHNR and CDR2 FQNEAQ (reference sequence). DNA of the CDR3: TGTGCCAGCAGCCGACCCCCCCTCCACGAGCAGTACTTC. It specifies CASSRPPLHEQYF. The whole variable domain, remainder taken from reference TRBV7-9 and TRBJ2-7, is DTGVSQNPRHKITKRGQNVTFRCDPISEHNRLYWYRQTLGQGPEFLTYFQNEAQLEKSRLLSDRFSAERPKGSFSTLEIQRTEQGDSAMYLCASSRPPLHEQYFGPGTRLTVT.

The sample holds many counts of this clonotype. This chain connects TRBV28 to TRBJ1-5; D gene ambiguous. Trimming took off 2 bases at V and 2 bases at J, with 13 bases between the two ends. The germline gives CDR1 MDHEN, CDR2 SYDVKM. CDR3 size: 16 residues. The CDR3 DNA follows: TGTGCCAGCAGTTTAAGATTGAACGATCGCAATCAGCCCCAGCATTTT. It codes for CASSLRLNDRNQPQHF.

About this clonotype: One end of the junction varies from germline; a read error may be responsible. The chain combines TRBV6-2 or TRBV6-3 with TRBJ2-2, with a tentative D call TRBD1 (6 bases). The germline V gene has CDR1 MNHEY and CDR2 SVGEGT. The length of the CDR3 is 17 residues. The DNA of the CDR3 is TGTGCCAGCAGTCGATCACTCGGGACACAGAACACCGGGGAGCAGTTTTTT. It translates to CASSRSLGTQNTGEQFF.

The chain uses TRBV7-2 and TRBJ2-2; the D is unclear. Germline CDR1 reads SGHTA; CDR2 reads FQGNSA. The CDR3 is 15 residues long. V was pared by 1 base and J by 3 bases, with 9 bases between. Written as DNA, the CDR3 is TGTGCCAGCAGCTTAGTTATGGGGTACACCGGGGAGCTGTTTTTT. Translated: CASSLVMGYTGELFF.

The sample holds a few counts of this clonotype. This sequence joins TRBV28 and TRBJ2-3, with 7 bases identical to TRBD1. The CDR3 contains 17 residues. V lost 6 bases, J lost 0 bases, and 12 bases stayed unmatched. Germline CDR1 reads MDHEN; CDR2 reads SYDVKM. The CDR3 spells CASRYNPDRPSTDTQYF. The CDR3, as DNA: TGTGCCAGCAGATACAATCCGGACAGGCCTAGCACAGATACGCAGTATTTT.

This clonotype was observed many times. J is TRBJ1-1 and V is TRBV18; D ambiguous. The germline V and J ends were trimmed by 6 bases and 0 bases, with 11 bases remaining between them. The CDR3 is made up of 14 amino acids. Germline loops: CDR1 KGHSH, CDR2 LQKENI. The CDR3: CASSPYQMNTEAFF. The CDR3 DNA follows: TGTGCCAGCTCCCCCTATCAGATGAACACTGAAGCTTTCTTT.

The V gene is TRBV27, the J gene TRBJ1-5; perhaps TRBD1 as D (5 bases). CDR1 is MNHEY, CDR2 SMNVEV, per germline (reference sequence). This CDR3 spans 17 amino acids. V dropped 1 base and J dropped 3 bases, with 16 bases sitting between them. Here the CDR3 DNA reads TGTGCCAGCAGTTTATTCGGTACAGGCAAGTACAATCAGCCCCAGCATTTT. Its protein product is CASSLFGTGKYNQPQHF.

This clonotype was found a few times. J is TRBJ1-5 and V is TRBV19, with D hard to call. Germline V gene sequence: CDR1 LNHDA, CDR2 SQIVND (reference sequence). There are 15 residues in the CDR3. V gave up 5 bases and J gave up 0 bases, with 11 bases separating them. CDR3 nucleotides: TGTGCCAGTAGTCCAGGACTCAATAGCAATCAGCCCCAGCATTTT. Translated: CASSPGLNSNQPQHF.

This clonotype occurred many times. The chain links TRBV19 to TRBJ1-1; D unclear. CDR1 LNHDA and CDR2 SQIVND come from the germline V gene (reference sequence). V was pared by 3 bases and J by 4 bases, with 9 bases between. The CDR3 covers 13 residues. CDR3 loop: CASSIWGGTEAFF. CDR3 bases: TGTGCCAGTAGTATTTGGGGAGGCACTGAAGCTTTCTTT. The full variable domain, in which reference TRBV19 and TRBJ1-1 provide the parts outside the CDR3, is DGGITQSPKYLFRKEGQNVTLSCEQNLNHDAMYWYRQDPGQGLRLIYYSQIVNDFQKGDIAEGYSVSREKKESFPLTVTSAQKNPTAFYLCASSIWGGTEAFFGQGTRLTVV.

There are many counts of this clonotype. The chain couples TRBV19 to TRBJ2-7, with a weak D call TRBD2 (5 bases). The V end lost 4 bases, the J end lost 4 bases, and 14 bases lay between the germline ends. The germline CDR1 and CDR2 sequences are LNHDA and SQIVND (reference sequence). The CDR3 consists of 14 residues. CDR3 amino acids: CASSTSGNLYEQYF. In nucleotides, the CDR3 is TGTGCCAGTAGTACATCGGGAAATTTGTACGAGCAGTACTTC.

There are many counts of this clonotype. The chain couples TRBV6-1 to TRBJ1-6; no definite D call. The V end lost 6 bases, the J end lost 8 bases, and 8 bases lay between the germline ends. The CDR3 has 12 amino acids. Germline V gene data show CDR1 as MNHNS and CDR2 as SASEGT. This chain's CDR3 is CASRRSDSPLHF. The DNA of the CDR3 is TGTGCCAGCAGACGGAGCGATTCACCCCTCCACTTT.

There are many counts of this clonotype. V gene TRBV2 combines with J gene TRBJ2-2; D tentatively fits TRBD1 or TRBD2 (5 bases each). Germline V CDR1 and CDR2: SNHLY, FYNNEI. The CDR3 has 14 amino acids. Trimming shortened V by 7 bases and J by 5 bases, and 14 bases separated the two germline ends. The CDR3 nucleotides are TGTGCCAGCAAGGGACCCAAAGGAACCGGGGAGCTGTTTTTT. It yields the protein CASKGPKGTGELFF.

Only one count was recorded for this clonotype. This chain uses TRBV12-3 or TRBV12-4 with TRBJ2-7; D tentatively fits TRBD1 or TRBD2 (5 bases each). The germline V and J ends were trimmed by 4 bases and 7 bases, with 11 bases remaining between them. The CDR3 is 12 amino acids. The CDR3 DNA reads as TGTGCCAGCAGTTCCCGGGGCAAAGAGCAGTACTTC. It is translated as CASSSRGKEQYF.

The sample holds a few counts of this clonotype. For the CDR3, the DNA is TGCAGTGCCAAGAGGACAGCCAATAATTCACCCCTCCACTTT. Residues: CSAKRTANNSPLHF. The gene calls are TRBV20-1 and TRBJ1-6, with D tentatively TRBD1 (6 bases). The germline gives CDR1 DFQATT, CDR2 SNEGSKA (reference sequence). The V end lost 6 bases, the J end lost 5 bases, and 14 bases lay between the germline ends. This CDR3 comprises 14 residues.